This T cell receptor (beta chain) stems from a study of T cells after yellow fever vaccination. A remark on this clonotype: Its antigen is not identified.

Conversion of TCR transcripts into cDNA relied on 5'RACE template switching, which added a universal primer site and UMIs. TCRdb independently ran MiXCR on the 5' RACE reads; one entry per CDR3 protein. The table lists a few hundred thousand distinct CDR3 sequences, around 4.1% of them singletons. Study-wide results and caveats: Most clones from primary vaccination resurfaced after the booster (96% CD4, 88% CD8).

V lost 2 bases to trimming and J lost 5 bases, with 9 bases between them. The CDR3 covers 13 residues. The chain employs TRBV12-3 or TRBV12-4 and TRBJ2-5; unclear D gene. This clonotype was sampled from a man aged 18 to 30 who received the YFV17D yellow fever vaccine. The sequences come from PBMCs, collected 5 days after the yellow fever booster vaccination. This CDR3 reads CASSLRSSETQYF. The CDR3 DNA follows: TGTGCCAGCAGTTTAAGGTCTTCGGAGACCCAGTACTTC.